This T cell receptor beta chain was sequenced in a study of identical twins. General observations from the study: Out-of-frame beta sequences exhibited a weaker degree of excess twin sharing. Abundant beta clonotypes from cord blood had fewer insertions, unlike memory repertoires, which showed none. In drawing conclusions, the study used cross-sectional statistical analysis and did not follow the same donors.

The CDR3 contains 13 residues. Germline V gene lookup returns CDR1 DFQATT and CDR2 SNEGSKA (reference sequence). V was clipped by 0 bases and J by 7 bases, with 7 bases between them. TCRdb independently ran MiXCR on the 5' RACE reads; one entry per CDR3 protein. Found here are around 530,000 distinct CDR3 sequences, around 15% of them singletons; the top ten hold 0.44%. In this sample, this clonotype turned up a few times. Its antigen is unidentified. These data were likewise used in another study, on yellow fever vaccine responses in identical twins.

This chain uses TRBV20-1 with TRBJ1-6; D is ambiguous. The TCR comes from a woman under 30 in good health. Sequencing was carried out using CD4+ T cells sorted from blood. The CDR3 reads CSARDLGNSPLHF. DNA of the CDR3: TGCAGTGCTAGAGATTTAGGAAATTCACCCCTCCACTTT.